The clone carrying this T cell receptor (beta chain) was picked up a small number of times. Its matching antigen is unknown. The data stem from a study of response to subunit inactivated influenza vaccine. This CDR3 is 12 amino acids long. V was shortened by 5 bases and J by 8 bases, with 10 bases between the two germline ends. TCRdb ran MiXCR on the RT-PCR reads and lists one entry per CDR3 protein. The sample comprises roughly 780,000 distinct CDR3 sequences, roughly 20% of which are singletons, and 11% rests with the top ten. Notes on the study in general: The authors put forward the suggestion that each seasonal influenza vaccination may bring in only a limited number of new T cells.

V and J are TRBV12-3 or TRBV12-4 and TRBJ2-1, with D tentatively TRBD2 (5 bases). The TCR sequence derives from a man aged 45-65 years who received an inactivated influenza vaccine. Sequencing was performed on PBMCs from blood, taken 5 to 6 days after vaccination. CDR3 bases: TGTGCCAGCAGTCCCGGACTGGATGAGCAGTTCTTC. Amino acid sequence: CASSPGLDEQFF.